Sequencing of this TCR beta chain was carried out in a study of blood T cell repertoires in COVID-19. Study summary: COVID-19 samples, acute and convalescent, were from the United States, Italy and Spain. The analysed material was cDNA or gDNA that came from T cells, B-cell-depleted T cells, or PBMCs.

Original analysis: Using reference gene primer amplification, nucleated cell counts were estimated. Sequenced by immunoSEQ multiplex PCR; TCRdb stores in-frame clones only, minus some. V and J calls and clone size are as listed in that table; D and trimming were resolved from the DNA. The repertoire holds about 180,000 clones, with around 82% as singletons. This CDR3 is built from 15 residues. Per the germline V gene, CDR1 is SNHLY and CDR2 is FYNNEI. J was trimmed by 5 bases and V by 9 bases; bases with no gene match: 13. Sequenced sample: peripheral blood. The sequence came from an elderly woman with acute or convalescent COVID-19. The chain combines TRBV2 with TRBJ1-1; 9 positions match TRBD1. The CDR3 here is CASDGVDRGGTEAFF. CDR3 DNA: TGTGCCAGTGATGGGGTGGACAGGGGAGGAACTGAAGCTTTCTTT.